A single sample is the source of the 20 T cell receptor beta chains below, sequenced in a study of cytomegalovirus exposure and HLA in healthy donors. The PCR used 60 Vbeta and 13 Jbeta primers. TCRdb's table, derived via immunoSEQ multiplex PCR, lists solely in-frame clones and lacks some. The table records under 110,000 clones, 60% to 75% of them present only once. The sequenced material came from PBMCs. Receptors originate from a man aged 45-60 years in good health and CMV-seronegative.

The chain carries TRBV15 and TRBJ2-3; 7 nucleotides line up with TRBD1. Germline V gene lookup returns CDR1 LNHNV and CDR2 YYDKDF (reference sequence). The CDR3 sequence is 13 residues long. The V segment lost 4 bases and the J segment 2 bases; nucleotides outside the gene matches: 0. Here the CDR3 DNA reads TGTGCCACCAGCAAGGGGGCCACAGATACGCAGTATTTT. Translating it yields CATSKGATDTQYF.

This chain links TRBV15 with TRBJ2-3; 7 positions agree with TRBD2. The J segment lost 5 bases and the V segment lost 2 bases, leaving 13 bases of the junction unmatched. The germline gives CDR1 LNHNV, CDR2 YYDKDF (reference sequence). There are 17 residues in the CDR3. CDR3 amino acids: CATSRSPGTTNRDTQYF. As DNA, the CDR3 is TGTGCCACCAGCAGATCCCCCGGGACTACGAACCGAGATACGCAGTATTTT. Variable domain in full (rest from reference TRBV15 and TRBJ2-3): DAMVIQNPRYQVTQFGKPVTLSCSQTLNHNVMYWYQQKSSQAPKLLFHYYDKDFNNEADTPDNFQSRRPNTSFCFLDIRSPGLGDTAMYLCATSRSPGTTNRDTQYFGPGTRLTVL.

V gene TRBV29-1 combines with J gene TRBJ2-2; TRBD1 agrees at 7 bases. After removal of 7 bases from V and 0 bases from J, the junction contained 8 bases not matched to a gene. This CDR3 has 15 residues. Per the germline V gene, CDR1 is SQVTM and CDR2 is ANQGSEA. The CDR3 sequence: CSATPGQSNTGELFF. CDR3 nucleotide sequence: TGCAGCGCCACTCCGGGACAGTCGAACACCGGGGAGCTGTTTTTT.

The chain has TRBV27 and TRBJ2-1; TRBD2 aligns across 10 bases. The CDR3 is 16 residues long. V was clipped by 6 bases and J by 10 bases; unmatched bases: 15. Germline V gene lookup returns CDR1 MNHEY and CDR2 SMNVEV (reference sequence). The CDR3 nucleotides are TGTGCCAGCAGCCGAGGTCCTAGCGGGGGACCAGGGGAGCAGTTCTTC. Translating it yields CASSRGPSGGPGEQFF.

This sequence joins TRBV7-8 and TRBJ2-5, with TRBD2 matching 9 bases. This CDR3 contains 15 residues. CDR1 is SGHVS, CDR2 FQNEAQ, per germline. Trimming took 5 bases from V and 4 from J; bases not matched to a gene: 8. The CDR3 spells CASSTGLAGGETQYF. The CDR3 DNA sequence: TGTGCCAGCAGCACGGGACTAGCTGGTGGAGAGACCCAGTACTTC.

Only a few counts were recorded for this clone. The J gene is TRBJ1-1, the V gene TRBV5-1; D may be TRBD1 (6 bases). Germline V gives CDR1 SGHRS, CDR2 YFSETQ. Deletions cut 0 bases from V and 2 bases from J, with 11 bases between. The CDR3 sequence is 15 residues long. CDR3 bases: TGCGCCAGCAGCTTGGCCGCAGGGGTCAACACTGAAGCTTTCTTT. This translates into CASSLAAGVNTEAFF.

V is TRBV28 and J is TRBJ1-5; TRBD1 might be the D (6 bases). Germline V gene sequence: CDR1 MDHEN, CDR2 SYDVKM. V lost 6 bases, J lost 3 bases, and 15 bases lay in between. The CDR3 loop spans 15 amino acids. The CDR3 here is CASRLLGGANQPQHF. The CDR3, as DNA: TGTGCCAGCAGATTGCTCGGGGGGGCCAATCAGCCCCAGCATTTT.

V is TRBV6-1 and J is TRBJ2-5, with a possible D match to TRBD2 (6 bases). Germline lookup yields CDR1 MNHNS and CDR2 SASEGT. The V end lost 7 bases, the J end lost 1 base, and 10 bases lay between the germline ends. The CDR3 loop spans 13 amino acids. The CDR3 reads CASNRGTQETQYF. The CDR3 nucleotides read TGTGCCAGCAACCGCGGGACCCAAGAGACCCAGTACTTC.

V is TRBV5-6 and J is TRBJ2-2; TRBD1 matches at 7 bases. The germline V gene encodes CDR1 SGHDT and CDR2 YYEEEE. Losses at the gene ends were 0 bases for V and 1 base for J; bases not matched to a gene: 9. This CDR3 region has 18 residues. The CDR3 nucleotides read TGTGCCAGCAGCTTGGAACAGGGGCCACGAAGGAACACCGGGGAGCTGTTTTTT. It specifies CASSLEQGPRRNTGELFF.

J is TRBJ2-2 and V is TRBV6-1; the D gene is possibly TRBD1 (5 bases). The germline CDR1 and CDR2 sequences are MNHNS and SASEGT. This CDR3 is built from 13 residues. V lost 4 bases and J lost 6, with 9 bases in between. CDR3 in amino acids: CASSVMGPGELFF. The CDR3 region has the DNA TGTGCCAGCAGTGTCATGGGGCCCGGGGAGCTGTTTTTT.

The CDR3 nucleotides read TGTGCCAGCAGCCCGAGGACAGGCTCCTACAATGAGCAGTTCTTC. It specifies CASSPRTGSYNEQFF. V is TRBV7-3 and J is TRBJ2-1; 7 bases match TRBD1. With V trimmed by 5 bases and J by 0 bases, 4 bases remained unmatched. Per the germline V gene, CDR1 is SGHTA and CDR2 is FQGTGA. The CDR3 spans 15 residues.

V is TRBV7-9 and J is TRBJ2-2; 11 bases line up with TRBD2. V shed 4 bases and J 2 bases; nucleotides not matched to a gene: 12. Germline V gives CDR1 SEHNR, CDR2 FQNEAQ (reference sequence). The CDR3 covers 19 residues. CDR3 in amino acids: CASSWATASGRPNTGELFF. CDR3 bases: TGTGCCAGCAGCTGGGCTACGGCTAGCGGGAGGCCTAACACCGGGGAGCTGTTTTTT.

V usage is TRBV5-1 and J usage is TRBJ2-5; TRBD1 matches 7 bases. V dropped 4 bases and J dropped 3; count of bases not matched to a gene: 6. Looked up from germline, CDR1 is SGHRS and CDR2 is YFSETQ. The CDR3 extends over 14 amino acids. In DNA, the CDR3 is TGCGCCAGCAGCCGGGGACAGAAGGAAGAGACCCAGTACTTC. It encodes CASSRGQKEETQYF.

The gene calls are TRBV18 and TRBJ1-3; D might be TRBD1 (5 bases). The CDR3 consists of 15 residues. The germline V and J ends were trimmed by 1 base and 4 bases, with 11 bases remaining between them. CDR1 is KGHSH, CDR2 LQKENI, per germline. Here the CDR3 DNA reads TGTGCCAGCTCACCACGGCGGGGCGACGGAAACACCATATATTTT. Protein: CASSPRRGDGNTIYF.

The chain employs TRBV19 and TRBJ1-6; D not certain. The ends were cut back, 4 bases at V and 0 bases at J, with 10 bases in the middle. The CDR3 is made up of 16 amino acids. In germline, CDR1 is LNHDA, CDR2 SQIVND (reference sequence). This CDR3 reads CASSNGYSSYNSPLHF. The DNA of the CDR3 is TGTGCCAGTAGTAATGGTTACAGCTCCTATAATTCACCCCTCCACTTT.

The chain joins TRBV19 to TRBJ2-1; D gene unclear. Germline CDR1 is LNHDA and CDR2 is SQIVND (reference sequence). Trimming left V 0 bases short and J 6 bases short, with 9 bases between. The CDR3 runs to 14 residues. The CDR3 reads CASSIDPTSNEQFF. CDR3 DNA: TGTGCCAGTAGTATAGACCCGACAAGCAATGAGCAGTTCTTC.

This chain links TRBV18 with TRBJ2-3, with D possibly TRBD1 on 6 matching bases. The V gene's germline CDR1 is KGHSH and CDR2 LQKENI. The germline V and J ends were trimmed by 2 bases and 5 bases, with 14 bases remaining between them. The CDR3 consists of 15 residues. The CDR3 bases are TGTGCCAGCTCACCAAACAGGGTAGAACGAGATACGCAGTATTTT. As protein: CASSPNRVERDTQYF.

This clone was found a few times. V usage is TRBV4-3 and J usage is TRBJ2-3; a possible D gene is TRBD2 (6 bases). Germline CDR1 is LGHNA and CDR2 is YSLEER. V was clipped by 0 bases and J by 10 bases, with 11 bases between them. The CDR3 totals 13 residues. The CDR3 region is CASSQDRGLPQYF. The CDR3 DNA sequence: TGCGCCAGCAGCCAAGATCGGGGACTCCCGCAGTATTTT.

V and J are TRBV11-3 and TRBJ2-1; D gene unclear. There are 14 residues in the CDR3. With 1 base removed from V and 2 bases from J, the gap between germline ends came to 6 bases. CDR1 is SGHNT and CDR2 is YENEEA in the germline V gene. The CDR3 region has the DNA TGTGCCAGCAGCTTAGGAGTCGCCTACAATGAGCAGTTCTTC. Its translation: CASSLGVAYNEQFF.

The CDR3 sequence: CASSSADRSYTEAFF. DNA for the CDR3: TGTGCCAGCAGTTCCGCGGACAGGTCTTACACTGAAGCTTTCTTT. This sequence joins TRBV28 and TRBJ1-1, with 7 positions matching TRBD1. This CDR3 comprises 15 residues. V was pared by 4 bases and J by 3 bases, with 8 bases of the junction left unmatched. Germline assignment: CDR1 MDHEN and CDR2 SYDVKM.